Sequencing of this T cell receptor beta chain was carried out in a study of blood T cell repertoires in COVID-19. Study-level background: The cDNA or gDNA used as material had been derived from T cells, B-cell-depleted T cells, or PBMCs.

Study processing details: Reference gene primer amplification gave estimated nucleated cell counts. Measured with immunoSEQ multiplex PCR; TCRdb has only the in-frame clones, and not every one. The DNA gave D and trimming, while V, J and clone size come from that table. This table has 170,000 or so clones, 85% to 90% appearing once. This TCR was sampled from a man in his forties or fifties with active or convalescent COVID-19. Material for sequencing was peripheral blood.

The CDR3 DNA sequence: TGTGCCAGCAAACGGACAGGGGGCGCCTCGGGCACCGGGGAGCTGTTTTTT. Its protein is CASKRTGGASGTGELFF. This chain links TRBV25-1 with TRBJ2-2; 11 positions match TRBD1. This CDR3 is 17 amino acids long. Germline loops: CDR1 MGHDK, CDR2 SYGVNS. The junction had 11 bases not matched to a gene; V was cut back by 7 bases and J by 4 bases.